The 25 T cell receptor beta chains below all came from one sample that was sequenced in a study of blood T cell repertoires in COVID-19. TCRdb's copy holds only in-frame clones and misses some; the assay was immunoSEQ multiplex PCR. Of roughly 500,000 clones listed, more than 85% were seen once; the top ten hold around 7.9%. The sample comprised PBMCs or T cells enriched from blood (not recorded which). Source of these receptors: an older woman who had recovered from COVID-19.

This clone came up once. V and J are TRBV30 and TRBJ2-5; D perhaps matches TRBD2 (7 bases). V was clipped by 0 bases and J by 5 bases, with 16 bases between them. This CDR3 comprises 15 residues. CDR1 is GTSNPN, CDR2 SVGIG, per germline (reference sequence). The CDR3 loop is CAWSVGGGAGETQYF. In DNA form, the CDR3 reads TGTGCCTGGAGTGTAGGCGGGGGCGCCGGGGAGACCCAGTACTTC.

V usage is TRBV5-1 and J usage is TRBJ2-5, with 10 nucleotides matching TRBD1. The germline CDR1 and CDR2 sequences are SGHRS and YFSETQ. V was pared by 2 bases and J by 3 bases, with 4 bases of the junction left unmatched. This CDR3 is 15 amino acids long. This chain's CDR3 is CASSFSTGGEETQYF. CDR3 bases: TGCGCCAGCAGCTTCTCGACAGGGGGCGAAGAGACCCAGTACTTC.

V usage is TRBV9 and J usage is TRBJ2-2, with TRBD2 matching 9 bases. V was pared by 4 bases and J by 3 bases, with 7 bases of the junction left unmatched. The CDR3 spans 16 residues. From germline, CDR1 is SGDLS and CDR2 YYNGEE. CDR3 region: CASSSGSGGYTGELFF. DNA for the CDR3: TGTGCCAGCAGCTCCGGAAGCGGGGGGTACACCGGGGAGCTGTTTTTT. The full variable domain, with the rest looked up from reference TRBV9 and TRBJ2-2, is DSGVTQTPKHLITATGQRVTLRCSPRSGDLSVYWYQQSLDQGLQFLIQYYNGEERAKGNILERFSAQQFPDLHSELNLSSLELGDSALYFCASSSGSGGYTGELFFGEGSRLTVL.

As DNA, the CDR3 is TGTGCCAGCAGCCCGTGGACAGGCAATCAGCCCCAGCATTTT. It translates to CASSPWTGNQPQHF. The V gene is TRBV11-2, the J gene TRBJ1-5; TRBD1 might be the D (6 bases). Germline values: CDR1 SGHAT, CDR2 FQNNGV. Trimming took 5 bases from V and 2 from J, leaving 10 bases between them. The CDR3 loop spans 14 amino acids.

The CDR3 region has the DNA TGTGCCAGCAGCTCAACTAGCGAGCAGTTCTTC. Amino acid sequence: CASSSTSEQFF. The gene calls are TRBV7-2 and TRBJ2-1; a possible D gene is TRBD2 (6 bases). Germline lookup yields CDR1 SGHTA and CDR2 FQGNSA. The CDR3 spans 11 residues. Trimming removed 4 bases from V and 10 bases from J, with 8 bases in between.

The chain has TRBV9 and TRBJ2-1; 8 nucleotides match TRBD2. Looked up from germline, CDR1 is SGDLS and CDR2 is YYNGEE. The CDR3 extends over 15 amino acids. V shed 3 bases, J shed 0 bases, and the junction held 2 bases outside the gene matches. The CDR3 nucleotides are TGTGCCAGCAGCGCCGGGGGGGCCTCCTACAATGAGCAGTTCTTC. It specifies CASSAGGASYNEQFF.

The chain carries TRBV11-2 and TRBJ1-4, with 10 bases that match TRBD1. Germline loops: CDR1 SGHAT, CDR2 FQNNGV. Trimming took 5 bases from V and 8 from J; bases not matched to a gene: 14. The CDR3 length is 17 residues. The CDR3 DNA reads TGTGCCAGCAGCGTATTACCCCCGGGACAGGGGATGGAAAAACTGTTTTTT. This translates into CASSVLPPGQGMEKLFF.

This clone was observed a single time. CDR3 bases: TGCGCCAGCAGCACGACAGGGGTCTATGGCTACACCTTC. This gives the protein CASSTTGVYGYTF. The chain joins TRBV5-1 to TRBJ1-2, with TRBD1 matching over 8 bases. The CDR3 covers 13 residues. V lost 4 bases to trimming and J lost 4 bases; unmatched junction nucleotides: 3. In germline, CDR1 is SGHRS, CDR2 YFSETQ.

The rearrangement joins TRBV24-1 to TRBJ2-1; 12 positions match TRBD2. The CDR3 is made up of 15 amino acids. V trimming: 6 bases; J trimming: 5 bases; junction bases outside the gene matches: 4. Germline V gives CDR1 KGHDR, CDR2 SFDVKD. This CDR3 is CATSSTSGGNNEQFF. CDR3 DNA: TGTGCCACCAGTTCGACTAGCGGGGGAAACAATGAGCAGTTCTTC.

The chain employs TRBV18 and TRBJ2-7, with TRBD1 identical over 7 bases. This CDR3 is built from 15 residues. Unmatched junction bases numbered 12, after V lost 4 bases and J lost 6 bases. Germline assignment: CDR1 KGHSH and CDR2 LQKENI. The CDR3 DNA is TGTGCCAGCTCACTCCTGACAGGGTCGACCTCCGAGCAGTACTTC. Translated, it gives CASSLLTGSTSEQYF.

The chain carries TRBV19 and TRBJ1-5; TRBD1 might be the D (5 bases). The CDR3 sequence is 16 residues long. V was shortened by 5 bases and J by 6 bases, with 20 bases between the two germline ends. Germline V CDR1 and CDR2: LNHDA, SQIVND (reference sequence). CDR3 in amino acids: CASSVYRPWGTQPQHF. The CDR3 coding sequence is TGTGCCAGTAGTGTGTACAGGCCGTGGGGTACTCAGCCCCAGCATTTT.

The chain couples TRBV18 to TRBJ2-1, with 10 bases fitting TRBD2. The CDR3 sequence is 15 residues long. Germline CDR1 is KGHSH and CDR2 is LQKENI. V dropped 2 bases and J dropped 4; count of bases not matched to a gene: 2. CDR3 sequence: CASSPETSGYNEQFF. The CDR3 bases are TGTGCCAGCTCACCAGAGACTAGCGGGTACAATGAGCAGTTCTTC. Combining the CDR3 with reference TRBV18 and TRBJ2-1 gives the whole variable domain NAGVMQNPRHLVRRRGQEARLRCSPMKGHSHVYWYRQLPEEGLKFMVYLQKENIIDESGMPKERFSAEFPKEGPSILRIQQVVRGDSAAYFCASSPETSGYNEQFFGPGTRLTVL.

The V call is TRBV5-1, the J call TRBJ2-3; 8 nucleotides agree with TRBD1. The CDR3 is 17 amino acids. Trimming cost V 4 bases and J 4 bases; bases outside gene matches: 14. CDR1 and CDR2 from the germline V gene are SGHRS and YFSETQ. The CDR3 bases are TGCGCCAGCAGCCTCGATCCAGGGGGCATAGGGGCAGATACGCAGTATTTT. Protein sequence: CASSLDPGGIGADTQYF.

The V call is TRBV11-3, the J call TRBJ2-2, with 9 bases matching TRBD2. V was pared by 5 bases and J by 7 bases, with 20 bases of the junction left unmatched. This CDR3 is 19 amino acids long. The germline CDR1 and CDR2 sequences are SGHNT and YENEEA. In nucleotides, the CDR3 is TGTGCCAGCAGCCCCGGTTCGGGCGGGGGGGCCGTGAGCGGCGGGGAGCTGTTTTTT. As protein: CASSPGSGGGAVSGGELFF.

This clone came up many times. The rearrangement uses TRBV19 and TRBJ2-2; TRBD1 matches 8 bases. This CDR3 is built from 14 residues. V dropped 6 bases and J dropped 7; count of bases not matched to a gene: 7. Germline V lookup: CDR1 LNHDA, CDR2 SQIVND (reference sequence). The CDR3 DNA follows: TGTGCCAGTAGGACCGGGACAGGAGTCGGGGAGCTGTTTTTT. It codes for CASRTGTGVGELFF.

The rearrangement joins TRBV4-1 to TRBJ1-2; 9 bases line up with TRBD1. V was clipped by 0 bases and J by 4 bases; unmatched bases: 12. The CDR3 length is 18 residues. Germline CDR1 and CDR2: MGHRA and YSYEKL. The CDR3 protein is CASSQEDAPGQGIYGYTF. CDR3 DNA sequence: TGCGCCAGCAGCCAAGAGGATGCCCCGGGACAGGGTATCTATGGCTACACCTTC.

The gene calls are TRBV19 and TRBJ2-3; 14 bases agree with TRBD2. This CDR3 comprises 20 residues. Losses at the gene ends were 6 bases for V and 0 bases for J; bases not matched to a gene: 14. From germline, CDR1 is LNHDA and CDR2 SQIVND (reference sequence). The chain's CDR3 is CASSRIPGTSGGFSTDTQYF. CDR3 sequence (DNA): TGTGCCAGTAGCAGGATACCCGGGACTAGCGGGGGTTTTAGCACAGATACGCAGTATTTT.

The chain joins TRBV10-3 to TRBJ2-3, with D possibly being TRBD2 (5 bases). The CDR3 extends over 13 amino acids. Germline values: CDR1 ENHRY, CDR2 SYGVKD. V lost 4 bases, J lost 5 bases, and 10 bases lay in between. The CDR3 DNA reads as TGTGCCATCAGTGGACGAGGGTTAGATACGCAGTATTTT. Translated, it gives CAISGRGLDTQYF.

The chain joins TRBV5-4 to TRBJ2-7; 9 bases match TRBD1. This CDR3 is built from 16 residues. Trimming at V came to 5 bases and at J to 0 bases, leaving 9 bases not matched to a gene. Per the germline V gene, CDR1 is SGHNT and CDR2 is YYREEE (reference sequence). CDR3 in amino acids: CASSKGGTGLSYEQYF. The DNA for the CDR3 is TGTGCCAGCAGTAAGGGGGGGACAGGGCTCTCCTACGAGCAGTACTTC.

The rearrangement uses TRBV6-5 and TRBJ2-2; TRBD2 matches at 11 bases. This CDR3 has 14 amino acids. Unmatched junction bases numbered 2, after V lost 6 bases and J lost 5 bases. The germline CDR1 and CDR2 sequences are MNHEY and SVGAGI. The CDR3 protein is CASRLAGATGELFF. CDR3 bases: TGTGCCAGCAGACTAGCGGGGGCGACCGGGGAGCTGTTTTTT.

The chain recombines TRBV5-4 with TRBJ1-4; D possibly corresponds to TRBD1 (6 bases). The CDR3 is 15 residues long. CDR1 and CDR2 from the germline V gene are SGHNT and YYREEE (reference sequence). V lost 5 bases and J 5 bases, leaving 16 bases between the germline ends. As DNA, the CDR3 is TGTGCCAGCAGTCCCAGCGGGGGCGGGAATGAAAAACTGTTTTTT. It specifies CASSPSGGGNEKLFF.

The chain joins TRBV19 to TRBJ1-5, with TRBD1 identical over 7 bases. This CDR3 has 15 amino acids. The V gene end was trimmed by 7 bases and the J gene end by 5 bases; junction bases not matched to a gene: 11. Germline values: CDR1 LNHDA, CDR2 SQIVND (reference sequence). The chain's CDR3 is CASTPGRDRHQPQHF. The CDR3 DNA is TGTGCCAGTACCCCGGGAAGGGACAGACATCAGCCCCAGCATTTT.

This clone appeared once. The chain couples TRBV7-9 to TRBJ2-1; TRBD2 aligns across 8 bases. The trim removed 3 bases at V and 0 bases at J, leaving 7 bases unmatched. This CDR3 spans 17 amino acids. Germline V gene lookup returns CDR1 SEHNR and CDR2 FQNEAQ (reference sequence). Here the CDR3 reads CASSLWGGGSSYNEQFF. The CDR3 region has the DNA TGTGCCAGCAGCTTGTGGGGCGGGGGGAGCTCCTACAATGAGCAGTTCTTC. Filled out from reference TRBV7-9 and TRBJ2-1, the complete variable domain reads DTGVSQNPRHKITKRGQNVTFRCDPISEHNRLYWYRQTLGQGPEFLTYFQNEAQLEKSRLLSDRFSAERPKGSFSTLEIQRTEQGDSAMYLCASSLWGGGSSYNEQFFGPGTRLTVL.

The V gene is TRBV5-4, the J gene TRBJ1-2; 8 bases match TRBD1. With 1 base clipped from V and 3 bases from J, the junction kept 11 bases outside the gene matches. The germline gives CDR1 SGHNT, CDR2 YYREEE (reference sequence). This CDR3 has 17 amino acids. CDR3 in DNA: TGTGCCAGCAGCTTGTTTATTTGGGACAGGCACTACTATGGCTACACCTTC. It translates to CASSLFIWDRHYYGYTF. The whole variable domain, filled in from reference TRBV5-4 and TRBJ1-2, reads ETGVTQSPTHLIKTRGQQVTLRCSSQSGHNTVSWYQQALGQGPQFIFQYYREEENGRGNFPPRFSGLQFPNYSSELNVNALELDDSALYLCASSLFIWDRHYYGYTFGSGTRLTVV.

V gene TRBV19 combines with J gene TRBJ1-2, with 7 nucleotides matching TRBD1. Trimming took 4 bases from V and 3 from J; bases not matched to a gene: 5. The CDR3 runs 14 residues. Looked up from germline, CDR1 is LNHDA and CDR2 is SQIVND (reference sequence). Here the CDR3 DNA reads TGTGCCAGTAGTAACCGACAGGGATACTATGGCTACACCTTC. It specifies CASSNRQGYYGYTF.